This T cell receptor beta chain was identified in a study of yellow fever vaccine responses in identical twins. Study observations and caveats: Vaccine-induced T cell responses in twins were reportedly observed to appear partly convergent, partly personalized.

Details on this clonotype: As yet, its antigen is unknown.

Via MiXCR, TCRdb re-called the RT-PCR reads, giving one row per CDR3 protein. This sample yields 15,000 to 20,000 distinct CDR3 sequences, of which 60% to 70% are seen a single time; approximately 7.7% belongs to the top ten. Germline lookup yields CDR1 LGHNA and CDR2 YNFKEQ. This CDR3 is built from 14 residues. Trimming removed 4 bases at V and 1 base at J, with 10 bases between. The clonotype was recovered from a woman under 30 who received the yellow fever vaccine. The chain combines TRBV4-2 with TRBJ1-1, with unresolved D. Material: T cells from blood (PBMCs), unsorted or a sorted subset (not recorded which), obtained before or after yellow fever vaccination (not recorded which). CDR3 region: CASSPELENTEAFF. The CDR3 DNA sequence: TGTGCCAGCAGCCCAGAGTTGGAGAACACTGAAGCTTTCTTT.